A single sample is the source of the 5 T cell receptor beta chains below, sequenced in a study of blood T cell repertoires in COVID-19. Measured with immunoSEQ multiplex PCR; TCRdb has only the in-frame clones, and not every one. The sample carries 110,000 or so clones, approximately 85% recorded once. Sequenced sample: peripheral blood. The receptor source for this set is a woman aged 55-75 years with COVID-19, enrolled during active disease.

V and J are TRBV10-1 and TRBJ2-1; TRBD1 aligns across 7 bases. In germline, CDR1 is WNHNN, CDR2 SYGVQD (reference sequence). The CDR3 spans 14 residues. J lost 4 bases, V lost 8 bases, and 8 bases had no gene match. The CDR3 sequence: CASARDRLYNEQFF. DNA for the CDR3: TGCGCCAGCGCCCGGGACAGACTATACAATGAGCAGTTCTTC.

The chain links TRBV7-2 to TRBJ1-5, with TRBD1 identical over 7 bases. The CDR3 spans 15 residues. V lost 2 bases and J lost 4; bases outside the gene matches: 5. Per the germline V gene, CDR1 is SGHTA and CDR2 is FQGNSA. CDR3 sequence (DNA): TGTGCCAGCAGCTTAAAGGGGGCTGGTAATCAGCCCCAGCATTTT. Protein sequence: CASSLKGAGNQPQHF.

The gene calls are TRBV6-6 and TRBJ2-7; D might be TRBD2 (5 bases). Per germline, CDR1 MNHNY and CDR2 SVGAGI (reference sequence). Trimming took 6 bases from V and 4 from J, leaving 31 bases between them. The CDR3 is 19 amino acids. CDR3 sequence: CASSLTSQRTSPLRYEQYF. The CDR3 DNA reads TGTGCCAGCAGCTTAACCAGTCAGCGTACTAGTCCCTTACGGTACGAGCAGTACTTC.

This sequence joins TRBV19 and TRBJ1-4, with D possibly matching TRBD1 (5 bases). Trimming left V 10 bases short and J 0 bases short, with 21 bases between. Germline CDR1 reads LNHDA; CDR2 reads SQIVND (reference sequence). The CDR3 has 17 residues. CDR3 nucleotide sequence: TGTGCCACTGACCCTGGCTCAGGGTTGTCAACTAATGAAAAACTGTTTTTT. The encoded protein is CATDPGSGLSTNEKLFF.

This clone has only one observation. This sequence joins TRBV7-9 and TRBJ1-1; 10 bases are a match to TRBD1. The CDR3 is 16 residues long. The germline V gene has CDR1 SEHNR and CDR2 FQNEAQ (reference sequence). The trim removed 1 base at V and 5 bases at J, leaving 7 bases unmatched. DNA for the CDR3: TGTGCCAGCAGCTTAGGAGGACAGGGGGAGGGTACTGAAGCTTTCTTT. It codes for CASSLGGQGEGTEAFF.